The rows below give T cell receptor beta chains drawn from one sample of a study of T cells in Graves' hyperthyroidism and ophthalmopathy. TCRdb reanalysed the multiplex PCR reads using MiXCR and keeps one entry per CDR3 protein. Of about 500,000 distinct CDR3 sequences listed, 40% to 50% are singletons. Sequencing input: peripheral blood or thyroid tissue (not recorded which). Source of these receptors: an adult woman with Graves' disease, either hyperthyroidism or ophthalmopathy (not recorded which). CDR3s include the opening cysteine and the closing phenylalanine or tryptophan. Each record gives: clone size, J gene, V gene, D gene, CDR3 DNA, CDR3 protein. D genes are given only for firm matches. Part of the rows lack a size; the others show once, few, many or a class for expanded clones.

few TRBJ2-5 TRBV28 NA TGTGCCAGCAGTTTTTCTACAAGGGGGTACCAAGAGACCCAGTACTTC CASSFSTRGYQETQYF
few TRBJ1-3 TRBV7-2 NA TGTGCCAGCAGTGCCCGGGACTTTTCCTCTGGAAACACCATATATTTT CASSARDFSSGNTIYF
few TRBJ1-5 TRBV7-9 NA TGTGCCAGCAGCCCAGCGGGCCTCAATCAGCCCCAGCATTTT CASSPAGLNQPQHF
once TRBJ2-7 TRBV5-1 NA TGCGCCAGCAGCTTGGAGAGTTGGGGCGAGCAGTACTTC CASSLESWGEQYF
once TRBJ2-2 TRBV29-1 TRBD1 TGCAGCAGGCCAGGGGGTACCGGGGAGCTGTTTTTT CSRPGGTGELFF
many TRBJ1-1 TRBV20-1 NA TGCAGTGCTAAATTCGGACAGCCTGAAGCTTTCTTT CSAKFGQPEAFF
many TRBJ2-7 TRBV5-1 NA TGCGCCAGCAGTGAAAGGGACAACGAGCAGTACTTC CASSERDNEQYF
many TRBJ2-7 TRBV7-6 TRBD1 TGTGCCAGCAGCTTAGCAACGGACAGGGGTGGGGAGCAGTACTTC CASSLATDRGGEQYF
many TRBJ2-5 TRBV12-3/TRBV12-4 NA TGTGCCAGCAGTTTGCCCCTTGCGGAGACCCAGTACTTC CASSLPLAETQYF
NA TRBJ2-7 TRBV11-1 NA TGTGCCAGCAGCCCCAGGGTTACCTCCGAGCAGTACTTC CASSPRVTSEQYF
many TRBJ2-7 TRBV11-2 TRBD1 TGTGCCAGCAGCCTTTGGGGACAGAGGACCTACGAGCAGTACTTC CASSLWGQRTYEQYF
NA TRBJ2-3 TRBV19 NA TGTGCCAGTAGCACCACTGGGGCTCTAGGTTGGCAGTATTTT CASSTTGALGWQYF
NA TRBJ1-3 TRBV15 TRBD1 TGTGCCACCAGCAGAGATCCGACAGGGAGTGAGACCATATATTTT CATSRDPTGSETIYF
NA TRBJ1-1 TRBV7-9 TRBD1 TGTGCCAGCAGCCCGGGACAGGGGAACATGAACACTGAAGCTTTCTTT CASSPGQGNMNTEAFF
NA TRBJ2-2 TRBV29-1 NA TGCAGCATTACAGACGGAGATAGAGGGGAGCTGTTTTTT CSITDGDRGELFF
NA TRBJ1-3 TRBV29-1 TRBD1 TGCAGCGTTGAGCCCCGACAGGGACAGGGGGTACCTGGAAACACCATATATTTT CSVEPRQGQGVPGNTIYF
many TRBJ2-7 TRBV29-1 NA TGCAGCGTCTATTCCGGGACGGTGGCCTACGAGCAGTACTTC CSVYSGTVAYEQYF
many TRBJ2-5 TRBV5-1 NA TGCGCCAGCAGCCCTCCCTTAGCAGAACAAGAGACCCAGTACTTC CASSPPLAEQETQYF
NA TRBJ2-7 TRBV7-9 NA TGTGCCAGCAGCTCGGAAGGAGCGTACTTC CASSSEGAYF
many TRBJ2-2 TRBV29-1 TRBD1 TGCAGCGCTAGCCGGACAGGGGACACCGGGGAGCTGTTTTTT CSASRTGDTGELFF
NA TRBJ2-7 TRBV7-2 TRBD2 TGTGCCAGCAGCTTGAGCGGGAGTGGGTACGAGCAGTACTTC CASSLSGSGYEQYF
NA TRBJ2-7 TRBV5-5 NA TGTGCCAGCAGCTTTTCTCACAGATCCTACGAGCAGTACTTC CASSFSHRSYEQYF
NA TRBJ2-7 TRBV20-1 TRBD1 TGCAGTGCTGGCAGGGGGCGGCTGCGAGGGGAGCAGTACTTC CSAGRGRLRGEQYF
few TRBJ1-1 TRBV12-3/TRBV12-4 NA TGTGCCAGCGGAACACGGGGTAACACTGAAGCTTTCTTT CASGTRGNTEAFF
NA TRBJ2-7 TRBV20-1 NA TGCAGTGCTACTAGGATCCGAGAAGTGCGCGAGCAGTACTTC CSATRIREVREQYF
NA TRBJ1-2 TRBV20-1 TRBD1 TGCAGTGCTCAACCCGGGACAGGGGGCTATGGCTACACCTTC CSAQPGTGGYGYTF
NA TRBJ1-1 TRBV15 NA TGTGCCACCAGCAGAGATCTGCCCGTGGCAGTCACGACTGAAGCTTTCTTT CATSRDLPVAVTTEAFF
NA TRBJ2-7 TRBV7-6 NA TGTGCCAGCAGGCCGCCTGGATTGGTCGTGGGGGAGCAGTACTTC CASRPPGLVVGEQYF
NA TRBJ2-7 TRBV7-9 NA TGTGCCAGCAGCTTACGAGGACAGCTCTCCTACGAGCAGTACTTC CASSLRGQLSYEQYF
NA TRBJ1-1 TRBV29-1 NA TGCAGCGTCACCAGGTACGGCACTGAAGCTTTCTTT CSVTRYGTEAFF
NA TRBJ1-2 TRBV11-2 TRBD1 TGTGCCAGCAGTTATTTGGGACAGGGGCTGGACTATGGCTACACCTTC CASSYLGQGLDYGYTF
NA TRBJ1-5 TRBV18 NA TGTGCCAGCTCACCAGGGGGGGCGGGCAATCAGCCCCAGCATTTT CASSPGGAGNQPQHF
NA TRBJ1-1 TRBV25-1 NA TGTGCCAGCAGTGAATCTCCAGGAGGTGACACTGAAGCTTTCTTT CASSESPGGDTEAFF
many TRBJ1-1 TRBV5-1 NA TGCGCCAGCAGCTTGGGCCCCGGGATGGAGGGGGGCACTGAAGCTTTCTTT CASSLGPGMEGGTEAFF
once TRBJ2-5 TRBV19 TRBD1 TGTGCCAGTAGTAAGCCGGGACAGGGGAAAGAGACCCAGTACTTC CASSKPGQGKETQYF
many TRBJ2-2 TRBV15 NA TGTGCCACCAGCAGAGGCGGCGCGAACACCGGGGAGCTGTTTTTT CATSRGGANTGELFF
NA TRBJ1-6 TRBV25-1 TRBD1 TGTGCCAGCAGTCCTATACAGGGGGCTCTCTCCGCGAATCATTCACCCCTCCACTTT CASSPIQGALSANHSPLHF
NA TRBJ2-7 TRBV25-1 TRBD2 TGTGCCAGCGGTACCCCGGGACTAGCGGGAGGGCCGTCTGTCTTCTACGAGCAGTACTTC CASGTPGLAGGPSVFYEQYF
few TRBJ2-1 TRBV20-1 NA TGCAGTGCTAGAGAGGACCGGCGGGGACCATACAATGAGCAGTTCTTC CSAREDRRGPYNEQFF
NA TRBJ2-7 TRBV10-3 NA TGTGCCATCAGTGAGGGCAGGGGAGGCTACGAGCAGTACTTC CAISEGRGGYEQYF
NA TRBJ2-1 TRBV7-9 NA TGTGCCAGCAGCACCGGACAGAGACAGTTCTTC CASSTGQRQFF
NA TRBJ1-2 TRBV7-2 NA TGCGCCAGCAGCTTAGAGACGCACCTCTATGGCTACACCTTC CASSLETHLYGYTF
many TRBJ1-3 TRBV12-3/TRBV12-4 NA TGTGCCAGCAGTGCAGGACTCAACTCTGGAAACACCATATATTTT CASSAGLNSGNTIYF
NA TRBJ2-5 TRBV7-6 NA TGTGCCAGCAGCTTACACGGCGGACAAGAGACCCAGTACTTC CASSLHGGQETQYF
NA TRBJ1-1 TRBV19 NA TGTGCCAGTAGTATAGGCCCCTCCGGACAGAACACTGAAGCTTTCTTT CASSIGPSGQNTEAFF
many TRBJ2-7 TRBV2 TRBD1 TGTGCCAGCAGTGACACCCGACAGGGGTTCGAGCAGTACTTC CASSDTRQGFEQYF